This is a list of T cell receptor beta chains from one sample in a study of blood T cell repertoires in COVID-19. The assay was immunoSEQ multiplex PCR, and TCRdb's table has in-frame clones only and misses some. The sample has about 160,000 clones, 82% seen once; the top ten hold 6.5% to 9%. Sequencing was carried out using peripheral blood. These receptors were taken from a woman between 40 and 50 years old with COVID-19, enrolled during active disease. Both conserved end residues are part of each CDR3. The D gene is left open where the match is weak. Clone size appears in some rows only: once, few, many, or a class for an expanded clone.

clone_size d_call j_call v_call cdr3_nt cdr3_aa
- - TRBJ2-3 TRBV6-5 TGTGCCAGCAGCGAGCAGGGTTTAGATACGCAGTATTTT CASSEQGLDTQYF
once TRBD2 TRBJ2-1 TRBV7-8 TGTGCCAGCAGCTGGGGACTAGCGGCTTACAATGAGCAGTTCTTC CASSWGLAAYNEQFF
- TRBD2 TRBJ2-5 TRBV6-5 TGTGCCAGCAGGGTTAGCGGGGGCCTACAAGAGACCCAGTACTTC CASRVSGGLQETQYF
few - TRBJ1-6 TRBV28 TGTGCCAGCGGCCCGGGGTCCCAGAGGTCACCCCTCCACTTT CASGPGSQRSPLHF
- TRBD2 TRBJ2-1 TRBV5-1 TGCGCCAGCAGCTTGGGGGGACTAGCTTTAGATGAGCAGTTCTTC CASSLGGLALDEQFF
- TRBD1 TRBJ1-5 TRBV6-1 TGTGCCAGCAGTGCCGGGACAGGGGATAGCAATCAGCCCCAGCATTTT CASSAGTGDSNQPQHF
- - TRBJ2-1 TRBV9 TGTGCCAGCAGCGTAGGTCCCAGCTCCTACAATGAGCAGTTCTTC CASSVGPSSYNEQFF
- TRBD2 TRBJ2-3 TRBV3-1/TRBV3-2 TGTGCCAGCGTCGCGGGAGTGGGAGATACGCAGTATTTT CASVAGVGDTQYF
- - TRBJ1-1 TRBV6-5 TGTGCCAGCAGAATCTTCACTGAAGCTTTCTTT CASRIFTEAFF
- - TRBJ2-1 TRBV2 TGTGCCAGCCGCGTCCCTAGCAATGAGCAGTTCTTC CASRVPSNEQFF
- TRBD1 TRBJ2-1 TRBV11-3 TGTGCCAGCAGCTCCGGGACAGATTGGGGGAATGAGCAGTTCTTC CASSSGTDWGNEQFF
- TRBD1 TRBJ2-3 TRBV19 TGTGCCAGTAGTATAGATGGACAGGGGAGAGATACGCAGTATTTT CASSIDGQGRDTQYF
- - TRBJ2-7 TRBV14 TGTGCCAGCAGCCAAGGCCCAATAACAGTCTACGAGCAGTACTTC CASSQGPITVYEQYF
- - TRBJ2-1 TRBV18 TGTGCCAGCTCACCACCGGTCGTCAGAAATGAGCAGTTCTTC CASSPPVVRNEQFF
once - TRBJ1-1 TRBV28 TGTGCCAGCAGTACCTTGACAGTTGAAGCTTTCTTT CASSTLTVEAFF